This T cell receptor (beta chain) derives from a study of CD8 T cells in Susac syndrome. The CDR3 has 11 amino acids. V was cut by 0 bases and J by 7 bases, with 3 bases left in between. CDR1 KGHDR and CDR2 SFDVKD come from the germline V gene. RNA totalling roughly 0.45 to 1 ug underwent reverse transcription with random hexamers. TCRdb re-derived calls from the immunoSEQ multiplex PCR reads in MiXCR, one entry per CDR3 protein. In the table there are approximately 120,000 distinct CDR3 sequences, around 94% of which are singletons. Matching for age and sex applied to the controls, who were healthy donors.

The receptor's source is a human donor in good health. Material: CD4+ T cells from PBMCs. The chain links TRBV24-1 to TRBJ2-7; D not certain. The CDR3 DNA reads TGTGCCACCAGTGATTTGGGAGAGCAGTACTTC. As protein: CATSDLGEQYF.